Detailed here is one T cell receptor (beta chain). Its antigen remains unknown. The V gene end was trimmed by 5 bases and the J gene end by 4 bases; junction bases not matched to a gene: 8. The CDR3 covers 14 residues. Germline CDR1 is SGHAT and CDR2 is FQDESV (reference sequence). This sample is drawn from a study of cytotoxic CD8 clonotypes in ibrutinib-treated CLL. Profiling relied on immunoSEQ multiplex PCR, and the TCRdb table lists in-frame clones only, not all of them. In the table there are approximately 150,000 clones, about 88% of which are singletons. Study observations and caveats: Before falling back toward baseline at progression, clonality had risen at the time of ibrutinib response.

The TCR comes from a human donor with chronic lymphocytic leukemia. The rearrangement joins TRBV11-1 to TRBJ2-7; 7 positions agree with TRBD2. Sequencing used PBMCs, obtained at disease progression, from a patient treated with ibrutinib. The CDR3 here is CASSRTREIYEQYF. CDR3 in DNA: TGTGCCAGCAGCCGGACGCGGGAGATATACGAGCAGTACTTC.